This T cell receptor beta chain was captured in a study of shared clonotypes between healthy human individuals. Study-level background: The donors, two women and three men, were aged 18 to 49. Each donor contributed plates that comprised three CD4 naive, three CD4 memory, two CD8 naive and one CD8 memory.

Using immunoSEQ multiplex PCR, the repertoire was profiled, and TCRdb retains in-frame clones only, with some absent. The repertoire consists of about 980,000 clones, with approximately 80% occurring once and the leading ten covering about 1.5%. J gave up 0 bases and V 2 bases, and 7 bases lay outside the gene matches. The V gene's germline CDR1 is SGHDT and CDR2 YYEEEE. The CDR3 contains 16 residues. Study-wide points: Sequencing of the sorted subsets was shown by rarefaction to be incomplete despite large depth.

A word on this clone: The antigen remains unidentified.

The chain joins TRBV5-6 to TRBJ1-1; 7 bases align to TRBD1. Input material: memory CD4+ T cells sorted from blood. The subset was: CD45RA-negative fraction. This TCR derives from a man younger than 35 in good health. In DNA, the CDR3 is TGTGCCAGCAGCTTTCAGGGGGTGGGAATGAACACTGAAGCTTTCTTT. Translated: CASSFQGVGMNTEAFF. The full variable domain, its missing parts supplied by reference TRBV5-6 and TRBJ1-1, is DAGVTQSPTHLIKTRGQQVTLRCSPKSGHDTVSWYQQALGQGPQFIFQYYEEEERQRGNFPDRFSGHQFPNYSSELNVNALLLGDSALYLCASSFQGVGMNTEAFFGQGTRLTVV.